The 22 T cell receptor beta chains listed next were all sequenced from one sample in a study of Ad26.COV2.S vaccination and SARS-CoV-2 variants (dated by TCRdb to the early 2020s). The sample's treatment or condition label, decoded: some 19 received Ad26.COV2.S at low or high dose, single or two shots; about 5 received placebo; per-sample allocation not given. For vaccine and placebo recipients, repertoires were sequenced using samples collected on day 63 after the first injection. Libraries were prepared through the immunoSEQ multiplex PCR assay. The table comes from immuneACCESS by way of TCRdb, which keeps in-frame sequences with V and J called. Part of the clones is missing from these tables; in studies checked, under half for an unresolved V gene and the rest for unknown reasons. The sample table shows about 350,000 clones, and about 85% are seen once. Around 3.3% of the sample is in the top ten clones.

Sample: peripheral blood, taken in a trial of Ad26.COV2.S vaccine versus placebo. These receptors came from a person aged 18 to 65 who received the Ad26.COV2.S COVID-19 vaccine or a placebo.

The V gene is TRBV28, the J gene TRBJ2-5, with 10 bases lining up with TRBD1. V was pared by 3 bases and J by 2 bases, with 6 bases of the junction left unmatched. This CDR3 spans 16 amino acids. Per the germline V gene, CDR1 is MDHEN and CDR2 is SYDVKM. CDR3 DNA sequence: TGTGCCAGCAGTTTCGGCTCGGGACAGGGGCAAGAGACCCAGTACTTC. Translated, it gives CASSFGSGQGQETQYF.

The V gene is TRBV7-9, the J gene TRBJ2-7, with 9 bases aligning to TRBD2. The CDR3 consists of 15 residues. The germline CDR1 and CDR2 sequences are SEHNR and FQNEAQ (reference sequence). V gave up 4 bases and J gave up 1 base; unmatched junction bases: 5. Written as DNA, the CDR3 is TGTGCCAGCAGCTCCGGGACTAGCCTTTCCTACGAGCAGTACTTC. It translates to CASSSGTSLSYEQYF.

The table lists this clone with a few counts. The chain employs TRBV7-6 and TRBJ2-3, with 9 bases lining up with TRBD2. Losses at the gene ends were 1 base for V and 1 base for J; bases not matched to a gene: 3. Germline V gene lookup returns CDR1 SGHVS and CDR2 FNYEAQ. The CDR3 has 16 residues. Here the CDR3 reads CASSLGASGGTDTQYF. In DNA form, the CDR3 reads TGTGCCAGCAGCTTAGGGGCTAGCGGGGGCACAGATACGCAGTATTTT.

The gene calls are TRBV2 and TRBJ1-1, with D tentatively TRBD1 (5 bases). Looked up from germline, CDR1 is SNHLY and CDR2 is FYNNEI. Trimming pared 6 bases from V and 3 bases from J, leaving 11 bases between. This CDR3 comprises 13 residues. CDR3 bases: TGTGCCAGCAGGCCTCAGGGAGACACTGAAGCTTTCTTT. Its translation: CASRPQGDTEAFF.

The chain links TRBV29-1 to TRBJ2-1; D remains ambiguous. The germline V and J ends were trimmed by 3 bases and 0 bases, with 6 bases remaining between them. Germline loops: CDR1 SQVTM, CDR2 ANQGSEA. There are 13 residues in the CDR3. CDR3 residues: CSVDSHSYNEQFF. The DNA for the CDR3 is TGCAGCGTTGATTCCCACTCCTACAATGAGCAGTTCTTC.

This chain connects TRBV11-2 to TRBJ1-1; TRBD1 matches 8 bases. The CDR3 is 16 amino acids. Germline CDR1 is SGHAT and CDR2 is FQNNGV. V gave up 3 bases and J gave up 1 base; unmatched junction bases: 7. CDR3 protein: CASSFPQGATNTEAFF. CDR3 nucleotide sequence: TGTGCCAGCAGCTTTCCCCAGGGGGCGACGAACACTGAAGCTTTCTTT.

The chain employs TRBV27 and TRBJ2-3; D is unresolved. CDR1 MNHEY and CDR2 SMNVEV come from the germline V gene (reference sequence). CDR3 length equals 16 residues. V dropped 3 bases and J dropped 0 bases, with 13 bases sitting between them. CDR3 in DNA: TGTGCCAGCAGTTTTATTCAAGGACGGAGCACAGATACGCAGTATTTT. It specifies CASSFIQGRSTDTQYF.

This rearrangement joins TRBV14 to TRBJ2-1; tentatively, D is TRBD1 or TRBD2 (5 bases each). The CDR3 length is 13 residues. V was pared by 2 bases and J by 16 bases, with 18 bases between. Per germline, CDR1 SGHDN and CDR2 FVKESK. As DNA, the CDR3 is TGTGCCAGCAGCCAAAGGGGAGAAATAGGGACCTTCTTC. Amino acids: CASSQRGEIGTFF.

The chain recombines TRBV18 with TRBJ2-1; 13 bases agree with TRBD2. V was clipped by 2 bases and J by 0 bases; unmatched bases: 1. This CDR3 contains 17 residues. CDR1 KGHSH and CDR2 LQKENI come from the germline V gene. DNA of the CDR3: TGTGCCAGCTCACCATGGACTAGCGGGAGCTCCTACAATGAGCAGTTCTTC. Translating it yields CASSPWTSGSSYNEQFF.

The rearrangement uses TRBV2 and TRBJ2-7; D might be TRBD1 (7 bases). The germline V gene encodes CDR1 SNHLY and CDR2 FYNNEI. Trimming took 3 bases from V and 4 from J, leaving 16 bases between them. CDR3 length: 15 residues. The CDR3 sequence: CASSEETGEEYEQYF. CDR3 in DNA: TGTGCCAGCAGTGAGGAAACAGGGGAGGAGTACGAGCAGTACTTC.

The gene calls are TRBV27 and TRBJ1-2; 9 positions match TRBD1. V shed 6 bases, J shed 7 bases, and the junction held 18 bases outside the gene matches. CDR1 is MNHEY, CDR2 SMNVEV, per germline (reference sequence). The CDR3 runs 17 residues. The chain's CDR3 is CASSPEQGARSKFGYTF. The CDR3 DNA sequence: TGTGCCAGCAGCCCCGAACAGGGGGCGAGAAGCAAATTTGGCTACACCTTC.

The chain uses TRBV7-9 and TRBJ1-2; D gene unclear. The CDR3 is 13 amino acids. In germline, CDR1 is SEHNR, CDR2 FQNEAQ (reference sequence). V was shortened by 4 bases and J by 2 bases, with 8 bases between the two germline ends. The DNA for the CDR3 is TGTGCCAGCAGCTCCCTTTTGAACTATGGCTACACCTTC. This gives the protein CASSSLLNYGYTF.

V is TRBV14 and J is TRBJ2-2, with D perhaps TRBD1 (5 bases). The V gene's germline CDR1 is SGHDN and CDR2 FVKESK. V was clipped by 5 bases and J by 0 bases, with 13 bases between them. The CDR3 is made up of 16 amino acids. CDR3: CASSSRTPTNTGELFF. For the CDR3, the DNA is TGTGCCAGCAGCTCGCGGACACCAACGAACACCGGGGAGCTGTTTTTT.

The chain couples TRBV7-8 to TRBJ1-5; tentative D call: TRBD1 (5 bases). V was pared by 1 base and J by 2 bases, with 9 bases between. The CDR3 contains 15 residues. Germline CDR1 reads SGHVS; CDR2 reads FQNEAQ. In DNA, the CDR3 is TGTGCCAGCAGCTTAGTTGGGGGTGGCAATCAGCCCCAGCATTTT. Translation: CASSLVGGGNQPQHF.

The rearrangement links TRBV27 to TRBJ2-7, with D maybe TRBD1 (6 bases). The germline V and J ends were trimmed by 2 bases and 4 bases, with 9 bases remaining between them. Germline values: CDR1 MNHEY, CDR2 SMNVEV (reference sequence). The CDR3 covers 13 residues. CDR3 in amino acids: CASSLTGSYEQYF. CDR3 nucleotides: TGTGCCAGCAGTTTAACAGGGTCGTACGAGCAGTACTTC.

The chain recombines TRBV6-5 with TRBJ2-7; D may be TRBD1 or TRBD2 (5 bases each). V lost 2 bases and J 3 bases, leaving 14 bases between the germline ends. This CDR3 contains 15 residues. Germline assignment: CDR1 MNHEY and CDR2 SVGAGI. The CDR3 nucleotides read TGTGCCAGCAGTTACGGACTGGGGCTCTTCTACGAGCAGTACTTC. Protein product: CASSYGLGLFYEQYF.

The rearrangement uses TRBV10-3 and TRBJ1-4; TRBD1 agrees at 12 bases. This CDR3 has 15 amino acids. V was clipped by 3 bases and J by 7 bases; unmatched bases: 3. Germline V lookup: CDR1 ENHRY, CDR2 SYGVKD. The CDR3 loop is CAISEGTGGVEKLFF. CDR3 sequence (DNA): TGTGCCATCAGTGAAGGGACAGGGGGCGTTGAAAAACTGTTTTTT.

The chain recombines TRBV7-2 with TRBJ1-2, with 7 bases aligning to TRBD1. The CDR3 is 15 amino acids. CDR1 and CDR2 from the germline V gene are SGHTA and FQGNSA. Trimming cost V 6 bases and J 2 bases; bases outside gene matches: 9. The CDR3 region is CASSFRDRQNYGYTF. CDR3 DNA sequence: TGTGCCAGCAGTTTTAGGGACAGACAGAACTATGGCTACACCTTC.

CDR3 protein: CASSSGLALWDTQYF. The DNA for the CDR3 is TGCGCCAGCAGCTCCGGCCTCGCGTTGTGGGATACGCAGTATTTT. This chain joins TRBV5-1 and TRBJ2-3; D is unresolved. Germline V gene data show CDR1 as SGHRS and CDR2 as YFSETQ. The CDR3 extends over 15 amino acids. V lost 3 bases and J 6 bases, leaving 17 bases between the germline ends.

This rearrangement joins TRBV27 to TRBJ1-2; tentatively, D is TRBD1 (6 bases). Trimming removed 1 base from V and 9 bases from J, with 12 bases in between. The germline V gene has CDR1 MNHEY and CDR2 SMNVEV (reference sequence). The CDR3 length is 13 residues. The CDR3 region is CASSLYERGSYTF. CDR3 in DNA: TGTGCCAGCAGTTTATACGAGAGGGGGAGCTACACCTTC.

This chain uses TRBV10-2 with TRBJ1-2; tentatively, D is TRBD1 (5 bases). The CDR3 has 13 residues. Germline V gene sequence: CDR1 WSHSY, CDR2 SAAADI. V dropped 2 bases and J dropped 7 bases, with 11 bases sitting between them. The CDR3 DNA follows: TGCGCCAGCAGTGAGGCCGGGACTGGTGGCTACACCTTC. It specifies CASSEAGTGGYTF.

The rearrangement links TRBV2 to TRBJ2-3; D uncertain. Trimming removed 6 bases at V and 4 bases at J, with 14 bases between. CDR1 is SNHLY and CDR2 is FYNNEI in the germline V gene. The CDR3 has 14 residues. CDR3 loop: CASRPVAGADTQYF. CDR3 DNA: TGTGCCAGCAGGCCCGTAGCTGGCGCAGATACGCAGTATTTT.